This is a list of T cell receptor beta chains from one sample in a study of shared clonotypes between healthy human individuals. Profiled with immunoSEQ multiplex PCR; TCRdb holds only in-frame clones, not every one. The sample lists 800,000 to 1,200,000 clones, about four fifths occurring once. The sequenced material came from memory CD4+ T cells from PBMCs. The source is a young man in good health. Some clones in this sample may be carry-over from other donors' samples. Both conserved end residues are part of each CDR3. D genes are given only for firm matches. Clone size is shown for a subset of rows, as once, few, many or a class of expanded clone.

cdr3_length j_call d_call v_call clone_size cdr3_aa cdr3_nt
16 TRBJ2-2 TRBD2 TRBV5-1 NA CASSLGLAGNTGELFF TGCGCCAGCAGCCTAGGACTAGCGGGGAACACCGGGGAGCTGTTTTTT
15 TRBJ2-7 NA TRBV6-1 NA CASSEVGGVPNEQYF TGTGCCAGCAGTGAAGTAGGCGGAGTGCCTAACGAGCAGTACTTC
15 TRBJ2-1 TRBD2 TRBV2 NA CASRMTSGAYNEQFF TGTGCCAGCAGGATGACTAGCGGGGCCTACAATGAGCAGTTCTTC
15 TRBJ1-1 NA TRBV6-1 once CASSEFRVMNTEAFF TGTGCCAGCAGTGAATTCCGCGTCATGAACACTGAAGCTTTCTTT
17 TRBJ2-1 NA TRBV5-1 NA CASSLARGGTPINEQFF TGCGCCAGCAGCTTGGCCAGGGGAGGGACGCCAATCAATGAGCAGTTCTTC
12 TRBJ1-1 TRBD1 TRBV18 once CASSRGTGEAFF TGTGCCAGCTCACGAGGGACAGGGGAAGCTTTCTTT
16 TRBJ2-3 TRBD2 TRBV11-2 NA CASSFLAGEGADTQYF TGTGCCAGCAGCTTTTTAGCGGGAGAAGGGGCGGATACGCAGTATTTT
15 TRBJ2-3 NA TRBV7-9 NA CASSLGRATTDTQYF TGTGCCAGCAGCTTAGGCAGGGCCACCACAGATACGCAGTATTTT
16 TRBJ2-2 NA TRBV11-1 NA CASSLLGYSNTGELFF TGTGCCAGCAGCTTATTGGGCTACTCGAACACCGGGGAGCTGTTTTTT
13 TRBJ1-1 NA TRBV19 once CASSSREGTEAFF TGTGCCAGTAGTTCGAGGGAAGGAACTGAAGCTTTCTTT
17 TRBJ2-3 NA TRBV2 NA CASSEGSGAPRTDTQYF TGTGCCAGCAGTGAGGGTTCGGGGGCCCCCCGCACAGATACGCAGTATTTT
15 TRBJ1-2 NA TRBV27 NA CASSSRTASNYGYTF TGTGCCAGCAGTTCCAGGACAGCTTCTAACTATGGCTACACCTTC
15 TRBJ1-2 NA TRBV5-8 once CASSALWGLDYGYTF TGTGCCAGCAGCGCCTTGTGGGGACTGGACTATGGCTACACCTTC
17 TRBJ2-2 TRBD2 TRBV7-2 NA CASSLTASGRNTGELFF TGTGCCAGCAGCCTCACGGCTAGCGGGAGGAACACCGGGGAGCTGTTTTTT
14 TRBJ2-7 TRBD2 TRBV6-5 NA CASSRLAASYEQYF TGTGCCAGCAGCCGACTAGCGGCCTCCTACGAGCAGTACTTC
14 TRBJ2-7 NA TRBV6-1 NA CASSDYTRTYEQYF TGTGCCAGCAGCGATTACACACGGACCTACGAGCAGTACTTC
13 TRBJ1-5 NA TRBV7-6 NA CASSLGREQPQHF TGTGCCAGCAGCTTAGGACGGGAACAGCCCCAGCATTTT
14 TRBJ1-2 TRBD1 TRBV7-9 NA CASSKTGTAYGYTF TGTGCCAGCAGCAAAACCGGGACAGCCTATGGCTACACCTTC
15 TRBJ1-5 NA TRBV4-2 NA CASSQDGQGHQPQHF TGTGCCAGCAGCCAAGATGGGCAGGGCCATCAGCCCCAGCATTTT
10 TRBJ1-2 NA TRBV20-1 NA CSATRAGYTF TGCAGTGCTACTCGGGCTGGCTACACCTTC
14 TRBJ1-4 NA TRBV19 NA CASSTGRTNEKLFF TGTGCCAGTAGTACGGGACGGACTAATGAAAAACTGTTTTTT
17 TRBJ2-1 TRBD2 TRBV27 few CASSLGSGTSGMSEQFF TGTGCCAGCAGCCTGGGATCCGGGACTAGCGGGATGAGTGAGCAGTTCTTC
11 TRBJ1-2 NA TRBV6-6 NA CASSTRFGYTF TGTGCCAGCAGTACTCGGTTTGGCTACACCTTC
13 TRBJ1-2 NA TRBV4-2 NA CASSQDSSYGYTF TGTGCCAGCAGCCAAGACAGTTCCTATGGCTACACCTTC
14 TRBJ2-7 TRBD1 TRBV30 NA CAWSENRGYSEQYF TGTGCCTGGAGCGAGAACAGGGGATACAGCGAGCAGTACTTC
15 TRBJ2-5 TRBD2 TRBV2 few CASSRTSGHQETQYF TGTGCCAGCAGTCGGACTAGCGGGCACCAAGAGACCCAGTACTTC
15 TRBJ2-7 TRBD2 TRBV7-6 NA CASSPTSETPYEQYF TGTGCCAGCAGCCCGACTAGCGAAACTCCCTACGAGCAGTACTTC
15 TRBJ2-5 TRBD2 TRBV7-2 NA CASRLAGGPGETQYF TGTGCCAGCAGATTAGCGGGAGGGCCTGGGGAGACCCAGTACTTC
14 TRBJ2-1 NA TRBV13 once CASSPRTRTREQFF TGTGCCAGCAGCCCAAGGACACGGACACGCGAGCAGTTCTTC
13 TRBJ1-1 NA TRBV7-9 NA CASSAEGGTEAFF TGTGCCAGCAGCGCAGAAGGGGGCACTGAAGCTTTCTTT
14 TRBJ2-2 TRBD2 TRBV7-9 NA CASSSLAEAGELFF TGTGCCAGCAGCTCCCTAGCGGAGGCCGGGGAGCTGTTTTTT
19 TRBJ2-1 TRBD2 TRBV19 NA CASRKPGLATGSSYNEQFF TGTGCCAGTAGAAAACCGGGACTAGCGACGGGGAGCTCCTACAATGAGCAGTTCTTC
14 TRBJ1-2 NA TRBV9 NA CASSVEPNSYGYTF TGTGCCAGCAGCGTTGAACCGAACTCCTATGGCTACACCTTC
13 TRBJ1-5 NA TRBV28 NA CASSSGSNQPQHF TGTGCCAGCAGTTCAGGGAGCAATCAGCCCCAGCATTTT
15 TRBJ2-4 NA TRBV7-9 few CASSSGTLAKNIQYF TGTGCCAGCAGCTCCGGGACATTAGCCAAAAACATTCAGTACTTC
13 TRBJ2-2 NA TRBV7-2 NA CASSFSFAGELFF TGTGCCAGCAGCTTTAGTTTCGCCGGGGAGCTGTTTTTT
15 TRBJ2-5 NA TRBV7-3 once CASSLSSGLGETQYF TGTGCCAGCAGCTTAAGTTCCGGGCTCGGGGAGACCCAGTACTTC
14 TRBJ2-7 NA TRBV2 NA CASGLQTSSYEQYF TGTGCCAGCGGTCTACAGACGAGCTCCTACGAGCAGTACTTC
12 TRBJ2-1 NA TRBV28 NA CASSTAYNEQFF TGTGCCAGCAGTACAGCATACAATGAGCAGTTCTTC
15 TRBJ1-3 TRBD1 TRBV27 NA CASSPGTGPGNTIYF TGTGCCAGCAGCCCCGGGACAGGACCTGGAAACACCATATATTTT
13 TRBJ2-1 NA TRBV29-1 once CSVAELSYNEQFF TGCAGCGTTGCAGAGCTTTCCTACAATGAGCAGTTCTTC
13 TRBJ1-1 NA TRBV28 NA CASSFWQNTEAFF TGTGCCAGCAGTTTTTGGCAGAACACTGAAGCTTTCTTT
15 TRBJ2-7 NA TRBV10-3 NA CAISEVSQNSYEQYF TGTGCCATCAGTGAGGTCTCGCAAAACTCCTACGAGCAGTACTTC
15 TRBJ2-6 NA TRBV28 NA CASSLLSSGANVLTF TGTGCCAGCAGTTTACTTAGCTCTGGGGCCAACGTCCTGACTTTC
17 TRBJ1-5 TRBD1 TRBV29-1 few CSVDSDRENYSNQPQHF TGCAGCGTTGATTCTGACAGGGAGAATTATAGCAATCAGCCCCAGCATTTT
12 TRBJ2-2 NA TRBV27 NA CATKGRSGELFF TGTGCCACCAAGGGGCGGTCAGGGGAGCTGTTTTTT
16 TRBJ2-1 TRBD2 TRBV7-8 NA CASSLNSGFSYNEQFF TGTGCCAGCAGCTTAAATAGCGGGTTCTCCTACAATGAGCAGTTCTTC
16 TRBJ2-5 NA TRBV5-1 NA CASSQQPQGTQETQYF TGCGCCAGCAGCCAACAGCCACAGGGCACCCAAGAGACCCAGTACTTC
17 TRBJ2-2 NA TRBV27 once CASRRHVGNLNTGELFF TGTGCCAGCAGGCGCCATGTGGGAAATCTGAACACCGGGGAGCTGTTTTTT
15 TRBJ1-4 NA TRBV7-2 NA CASSSRTATNEKLFF TGTGCCAGCAGCTCTAGGACGGCAACTAATGAAAAACTGTTTTTT
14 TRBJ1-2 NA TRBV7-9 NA CASSLARGNYGYTF TGTGCCAGCAGCTTAGCGCGGGGTAACTATGGCTACACCTTC
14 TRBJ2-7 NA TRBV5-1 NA CASRPGGSPYEQYF TGCGCCAGCCGCCCCGGTGGGAGTCCCTACGAGCAGTACTTC
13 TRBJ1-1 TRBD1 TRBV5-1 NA CASRQGANTEAFF TGCGCCAGCAGGCAGGGGGCAAACACTGAAGCTTTCTTT
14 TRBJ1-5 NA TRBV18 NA CASSPDRPDQPQHF TGTGCCAGCTCACCAGACCGGCCGGATCAGCCCCAGCATTTT
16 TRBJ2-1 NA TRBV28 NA CASTESSGLPGGEQFF TGTGCCAGCACGGAGTCCAGCGGTCTCCCTGGGGGTGAGCAGTTCTTC